These 27 T cell receptor beta chains share one sample of origin, sequenced in a study of T cell responses to AZD1222 COVID-19 vaccine. The protocol was immunoSEQ multiplex PCR, while the TCRdb copy is restricted to in-frame clones and leaves out a portion. This table has about 120,000 clones, roughly 90% appearing once. The sequenced sample was peripheral blood, obtained 28 days after the second dose of the MenACWY control vaccine. The receptors come from an adult who received the MenACWY meningococcal vaccine as a control.

CDR3 region: CASSLGYAGRRRSSGNTIYF. The CDR3 coding sequence is TGCGCCAGCAGCTTGGGTTATGCAGGGAGGAGACGGAGCTCTGGAAACACCATATATTTT. The chain couples TRBV5-1 to TRBJ1-3; D possibly corresponds to TRBD1 (5 bases). The CDR3 has 20 amino acids. Deletions cut 0 bases from V and 0 bases from J, with 22 bases between. Per the germline V gene, CDR1 is SGHRS and CDR2 is YFSETQ.

This sequence joins TRBV6-5 and TRBJ2-1; 8 positions agree with TRBD2. The germline CDR1 and CDR2 sequences are MNHEY and SVGAGI. The J segment lost 8 bases and the V segment lost 4 bases, leaving 10 bases of the junction unmatched. The CDR3 sequence is 15 residues long. CDR3 residues: CASSFAGTSTDEQFF. The CDR3 DNA reads TGTGCCAGCAGTTTCGCCGGGACTAGTACGGATGAGCAGTTCTTC.

V gene TRBV11-1 combines with J gene TRBJ2-1; 10 nucleotides align to TRBD1. V lost 3 bases, J lost 8 bases, and 7 bases stayed unmatched. This CDR3 is built from 15 residues. The germline V gene encodes CDR1 SGHAT and CDR2 FQDESV (reference sequence). CDR3 amino acids: CASSFRDRGVYEQFF. In DNA form, the CDR3 reads TGTGCCAGCAGCTTCCGGGACAGGGGTGTCTATGAGCAGTTCTTC.

The rearrangement uses TRBV9 and TRBJ2-2, with 7 bases fitting TRBD2. V shed 0 bases, J shed 5 bases, and the junction held 7 bases outside the gene matches. Germline loops: CDR1 SGDLS, CDR2 YYNGEE. CDR3 size: 16 residues. The CDR3 region has the DNA TGTGCCAGCAGCGTAGCGGTGGGAGGGCGGACCGGGGAGCTGTTTTTT. Amino acid sequence: CASSVAVGGRTGELFF.

The rearrangement joins TRBV6-5 to TRBJ1-4, with D perhaps TRBD1 (5 bases). V was clipped by 2 bases and J by 8 bases, with 12 bases between them. From germline, CDR1 is MNHEY and CDR2 SVGAGI. CDR3 length: 14 amino acids. The CDR3 sequence: CASSYDGTSEKLFF. The CDR3 DNA reads as TGTGCCAGCAGTTACGACGGGACGTCCGAAAAACTGTTTTTT.

V is TRBV19 and J is TRBJ2-7; 7 bases match TRBD1. Germline CDR1 reads LNHDA; CDR2 reads SQIVND (reference sequence). V dropped 3 bases and J dropped 4; count of bases not matched to a gene: 6. The CDR3 runs 14 residues. The DNA of the CDR3 is TGTGCCAGTAGTATGGGACAGCAAATTTACGAGCAGTACTTC. Its protein is CASSMGQQIYEQYF.

This chain joins TRBV15 and TRBJ1-4; TRBD1 matches at 9 bases. With V trimmed by 1 base and J by 6 bases, 12 bases remained unmatched. Germline V gene lookup returns CDR1 LNHNV and CDR2 YYDKDF (reference sequence). The CDR3 consists of 18 residues. For the CDR3, the DNA is TGTGCCACCAGCAGAGTCAATTCTCCCGGGACAGGGTATGAAAAACTGTTTTTT. Amino acids: CATSRVNSPGTGYEKLFF. Supplemented by reference TRBV15 and TRBJ1-4, the full variable domain reads DAMVIQNPRYQVTQFGKPVTLSCSQTLNHNVMYWYQQKSSQAPKLLFHYYDKDFNNEADTPDNFQSRRPNTSFCFLDIRSPGLGDTAMYLCATSRVNSPGTGYEKLFFGSGTQLSVL.

This chain uses TRBV27 with TRBJ2-7; 9 nucleotides line up with TRBD1. CDR1 is MNHEY, CDR2 SMNVEV, per germline (reference sequence). V shed 6 bases and J 5 bases; nucleotides not matched to a gene: 17. The CDR3 runs to 17 residues. The CDR3 is CASRPLAGTGIYNEQYF. For the CDR3, the DNA is TGTGCCAGCAGACCTCTCGCCGGGACAGGGATATATAACGAGCAGTACTTC.

The chain couples TRBV10-3 to TRBJ2-1, with 7 bases identical to TRBD2. The germline gives CDR1 ENHRY, CDR2 SYGVKD. V gave up 11 bases and J gave up 0 bases; unmatched junction bases: 10. The CDR3 is 15 amino acids. The CDR3 sequence: CASGSGENSYNEQFF. The CDR3 DNA is TGTGCCTCCGGAAGCGGGGAGAACTCCTACAATGAGCAGTTCTTC.

The table lists this clone with a few counts. The chain is built from TRBV4-2 and TRBJ2-1, with 11 bases aligning to TRBD2. CDR3 size: 15 residues. The germline V gene has CDR1 LGHNA and CDR2 YNFKEQ. With V trimmed by 1 base and J by 6 bases, 2 bases remained unmatched. The CDR3 is CASSQALAGGNEQFF. The CDR3 DNA is TGTGCCAGCAGCCAAGCCCTAGCGGGAGGCAATGAGCAGTTCTTC.

The gene calls are TRBV5-6 and TRBJ1-2; D call uncertain. CDR3 length: 12 amino acids. Germline V gene lookup returns CDR1 SGHDT and CDR2 YYEEEE. Trimming pared 3 bases from V and 3 bases from J, leaving 6 bases between. CDR3 DNA sequence: TGTGCCAGCAGCTGGCAGGACTATGGCTACACCTTC. This translates into CASSWQDYGYTF.

The chain employs TRBV6-2 or TRBV6-3 and TRBJ1-2; D gene ambiguous. CDR3 length: 14 residues. Trimming took 2 bases from V and 4 from J, leaving 11 bases between them. Germline loops: CDR1 MNHEY, CDR2 SVGEGT. The CDR3, as DNA: TGTGCCAGCAGTTACCCCCCGGACCTCTATGGCTACACCTTC. It is translated as CASSYPPDLYGYTF.

V is TRBV27 and J is TRBJ2-7; no clear D. The CDR3 loop spans 13 amino acids. Trimming removed 2 bases at V and 3 bases at J, with 8 bases between. Germline V lookup: CDR1 MNHEY, CDR2 SMNVEV (reference sequence). For the CDR3, the DNA is TGTGCCAGCAGTTTAGTCAGTAACTACGAGCAGTACTTC. Protein product: CASSLVSNYEQYF.

The chain is built from TRBV24-1 and TRBJ2-2, with D possibly TRBD1 on 6 matching bases. CDR1 is KGHDR and CDR2 is SFDVKD in the germline V gene. The CDR3 is 13 residues long. Trimming shortened V by 5 bases and J by 4 bases, and 7 bases separated the two germline ends. CDR3 region: CATSGQVTGELFF. The CDR3 DNA sequence: TGTGCCACCAGTGGACAGGTCACCGGGGAGCTGTTTTTT.

The chain joins TRBV6-1 to TRBJ1-6; no firm D call. Germline CDR1 and CDR2: MNHNS and SASEGT. The CDR3 runs 19 residues. V was cut by 1 base and J by 0 bases, with 16 bases left in between. CDR3 loop: CASSEGSSSTNSYNSPLHF. Written as DNA, the CDR3 is TGTGCCAGCAGTGAAGGCTCCAGTTCTACCAACTCCTATAATTCACCCCTCCACTTT.

The chain joins TRBV27 to TRBJ2-1, with 7 bases identical to TRBD2. V dropped 5 bases and J dropped 1; count of bases not matched to a gene: 11. Per the germline V gene, CDR1 is MNHEY and CDR2 is SMNVEV (reference sequence). The CDR3 is 17 residues long. CDR3 nucleotides: TGTGCCAGCAGTCCCCCTTGGCGGGGGATGTCCTACAATGAGCAGTTCTTC. Translating gives CASSPPWRGMSYNEQFF.

This clone showed up just once. The J gene is TRBJ1-2, the V gene TRBV3-1 (or the pseudogene TRBV3-2); 8 bases match TRBD1. Germline trimming cut 5 bases from V and 5 bases from J; bases unmatched to any gene: 10. Per the germline V gene, CDR1 is LGHDT and CDR2 is YNNKEL (reference sequence). The length of the CDR3 is 15 residues. CDR3 coding DNA: TGTGCCAGCAGCTCCCGGGACAGGTTGACTTATGGCTACACCTTC. Translated: CASSSRDRLTYGYTF.

The rearrangement joins TRBV7-2 to TRBJ2-1; 10 bases are a match to TRBD2. J gave up 1 base and V 2 bases, and 5 bases lay outside the gene matches. This CDR3 has 17 residues. Germline V gives CDR1 SGHTA, CDR2 FQGNSA. The CDR3 loop reads CASSLSSGGRSYNEQFF. The CDR3 coding sequence is TGTGCCAGCAGCTTATCTAGCGGGGGACGATCCTACAATGAGCAGTTCTTC.

J is TRBJ2-7 and V is TRBV5-4; TRBD2 agrees at 16 bases. CDR1 and CDR2 from the germline V gene are SGHNT and YYREEE (reference sequence). The CDR3 runs 16 residues. Trimming removed 4 bases from V and 2 bases from J; junction bases left unmatched: 3. CDR3 in amino acids: CASSKGTSGRAYEQYF. CDR3 sequence (DNA): TGTGCCAGCAGCAAAGGGACTAGCGGGAGGGCCTACGAGCAGTACTTC.

This clone appeared once. The rearrangement links TRBV4-1 to TRBJ2-1, with 11 bases lining up with TRBD2. Germline V lookup: CDR1 MGHRA, CDR2 YSYEKL. The V and J ends lost 4 bases and 6 bases, in that order; junction bases with no gene match: 14. This CDR3 is 18 amino acids long. CDR3 sequence (DNA): TGCGCCAGCAGCCCTCCCACCCCACTAGCGGGGGTCAGCAATGAGCAGTTCTTC. Translating gives CASSPPTPLAGVSNEQFF.

This sequence joins TRBV28 and TRBJ2-1; D unclear. Germline lookup yields CDR1 MDHEN and CDR2 SYDVKM. The CDR3 is 11 amino acids. V was trimmed by 7 bases and J by 2 bases, leaving 3 bases between them. For the CDR3, the DNA is TGTGCCAGCACAGCCTACAATGAGCAGTTCTTC. Protein sequence: CASTAYNEQFF.

This clone was found once. CDR3 nucleotide sequence: TGTGCCAGCAGTTACTCAGGGGTGAGCACAGATACGCAGTATTTT. Translated: CASSYSGVSTDTQYF. The chain employs TRBV6-5 and TRBJ2-3; a possible D gene is TRBD1 (5 bases). This CDR3 has 15 amino acids. Trimming stripped 0 bases from V and 0 bases from J, with 7 bases between. Germline V gene sequence: CDR1 MNHEY, CDR2 SVGAGI.

The V call is TRBV19, the J call TRBJ2-2, with 7 positions matching TRBD1. Germline trimming cut 6 bases from V and 4 bases from J; bases unmatched to any gene: 5. Germline V gene sequence: CDR1 LNHDA, CDR2 SQIVND (reference sequence). The CDR3 runs 14 residues. In nucleotides, the CDR3 is TGTGCCAGTAGGGGGACAGTGATCACCGGGGAGCTGTTTTTT. Protein: CASRGTVITGELFF.

This clone was seen just once. The CDR3 DNA follows: TGCGCCAGCAGCCAAGAGGCTGGCAGGGTGAACACTGAAGCTTTCTTT. Its protein product is CASSQEAGRVNTEAFF. The chain employs TRBV4-1 and TRBJ1-1, with D maybe TRBD1 (5 bases). In germline, CDR1 is MGHRA, CDR2 YSYEKL. V was shortened by 0 bases and J by 0 bases, with 11 bases between the two germline ends. The CDR3 sequence is 16 residues long.

The genes are TRBV28 and TRBJ2-3; the D gene is possibly TRBD1 (7 bases). Germline values: CDR1 MDHEN, CDR2 SYDVKM. V shed 1 base and J shed 0 bases, with 11 bases lying between them. The CDR3 has 16 amino acids. DNA of the CDR3: TGTGCCAGCAGTTTATCGCAGGGGGGCAGCACAGATACGCAGTATTTT. It translates to CASSLSQGGSTDTQYF.

The J gene is TRBJ1-1, the V gene TRBV29-1; D uncertain. This CDR3 region has 11 residues. Germline values: CDR1 SQVTM, CDR2 ANQGSEA. The V gene lost 4 bases and the J gene lost 4 bases, with 7 bases spanning the gap. The CDR3 region has the DNA TGCAGCGTTGTTCCAGTCACTGAAGCTTTCTTT. Protein: CSVVPVTEAFF.

The rearrangement links TRBV6-5 to TRBJ2-1, with TRBD1 as a possible D gene (5 bases). The CDR3 covers 16 residues. The V and J ends lost 0 bases and 0 bases respectively, with 9 bases between them. Looked up from germline, CDR1 is MNHEY and CDR2 is SVGAGI. The CDR3 is CASSYSMQGSYNEQFF. The CDR3 DNA sequence: TGTGCCAGCAGTTACTCGATGCAGGGCTCCTACAATGAGCAGTTCTTC.